The 2 T cell receptor beta chains listed next were all sequenced from one sample in a study of shared clonotypes between healthy human individuals. Only in-frame clones appear in the TCRdb table, and some are missing; sequencing was by immunoSEQ multiplex PCR. The sample contains roughly 2 million clones, 95% of which appear only once. Material for sequencing was naive CD4+ T cells sorted from blood. Sample subset: CD45RA+ positively selected. The receptors shown here come from a man in his late teens or twenties in good health.

The chain links TRBV18 to TRBJ1-3; D uncertain. Trimming left V 3 bases short and J 8 bases short, with 14 bases between. Per germline, CDR1 KGHSH and CDR2 LQKENI. CDR3 length: 14 residues. In nucleotides, the CDR3 is TGTGCCAGCTCACCTACAGCCTGGGTAGACACCATATATTTT. Protein: CASSPTAWVDTIYF.

The chain is built from TRBV5-1 and TRBJ2-5; D unresolved. The length of the CDR3 is 15 residues. CDR1 is SGHRS, CDR2 YFSETQ, per germline. Trimming cost V 0 bases and J 0 bases, with 9 bases left between them. This chain's CDR3 is CASSLDSWYQETQYF. The CDR3 nucleotides are TGCGCCAGCAGCTTGGACAGCTGGTACCAAGAGACCCAGTACTTC.